The 17 T cell receptor beta chains reported below all come from one sample, sequenced in a study of cytomegalovirus exposure and HLA in healthy donors. This PCR relied on a set of 60 Vbeta primers and 13 Jbeta primers. The repertoire was sequenced with immunoSEQ multiplex PCR; TCRdb's copy has only in-frame clones and lacks some. Of some 150,000 clones in the sample, 55% to 75% were seen once. Sample: PBMCs. The origin of the receptors is a man between 45 and 60 years old in good health and CMV-seropositive.

V gene TRBV12-5 combines with J gene TRBJ1-2; unclear D gene. CDR3 length equals 15 residues. Trimming stripped 6 bases from V and 5 bases from J, with 19 bases between. Germline CDR1 LGHNT, CDR2 FRNRAP. CDR3 coding DNA: TGTGCTAGTGGCTCACGGACGGGAAATGGTTATGGCTACACCTTC. Residues: CASGSRTGNGYGYTF.

The V and J genes are TRBV6-1 and TRBJ1-1; 8 bases fit TRBD1. The CDR3 extends over 14 amino acids. Germline loops: CDR1 MNHNS, CDR2 SASEGT. Trimming at V came to 1 base and at J to 6 bases, leaving 4 bases not matched to a gene. The CDR3 coding sequence is TGTGCCAGCAGTGAAGGGACAGGGTTAGCTGAAGCTTTCTTT. This translates into CASSEGTGLAEAFF.

The chain couples TRBV19 to TRBJ2-5; possible D gene TRBD2, 5 bases. CDR1 LNHDA and CDR2 SQIVND come from the germline V gene (reference sequence). The ends were cut back, 1 base at V and 4 bases at J, with 19 bases in the middle. This CDR3 comprises 17 residues. CDR3 sequence (DNA): TGTGCCAGTAGTATAGGTGGGTTGGCAGGTGGGAGAGAGACCCAGTACTTC. This gives the protein CASSIGGLAGGRETQYF.

The chain links TRBV7-8 to TRBJ2-7; D possibly corresponds to TRBD2 (6 bases). CDR1 and CDR2 from the germline V gene are SGHVS and FQNEAQ. This CDR3 contains 13 residues. V was trimmed by 5 bases and J by 1 base, leaving 9 bases between them. The CDR3 spells CASSAGPSYEQYF. The CDR3 DNA follows: TGTGCCAGCAGCGCGGGACCATCCTACGAGCAGTACTTC.

This clone has a handful of counts. The chain has TRBV7-2 and TRBJ2-3; 8 bases align to TRBD2. Germline lookup yields CDR1 SGHTA and CDR2 FQGNSA. Losses at the gene ends were 1 base for V and 6 bases for J; bases not matched to a gene: 6. CDR3 size: 15 residues. CDR3 sequence: CASSLGAGRVDTQYF. The CDR3 DNA reads TGTGCCAGCAGCTTAGGGGCCGGGAGGGTTGATACGCAGTATTTT.

The gene calls are TRBV29-1 and TRBJ2-1; D may be TRBD2 (6 bases). V lost 5 bases and J 1 base, leaving 9 bases between the germline ends. The CDR3 extends over 13 amino acids. Germline-derived CDR1 and CDR2 are SQVTM and ANQGSEA. Written as DNA, the CDR3 is TGCAGCGTTAAGGCGGGGTCCTACAATGAGCAGTTCTTC. It codes for CSVKAGSYNEQFF.

The chain has TRBV2 and TRBJ2-3, with 9 bases identical to TRBD2. V lost 5 bases to trimming and J lost 2 bases; unmatched junction nucleotides: 2. The germline gives CDR1 SNHLY, CDR2 FYNNEI. This CDR3 has 14 residues. The CDR3 DNA reads as TGTGCCAGCAGTCGCGGGGGGGTCACAGATACGCAGTATTTT. Translation gives CASSRGGVTDTQYF.

The chain recombines TRBV5-1 with TRBJ2-1, with 11 positions matching TRBD1. Germline assignment: CDR1 SGHRS and CDR2 YFSETQ. There are 15 residues in the CDR3. With V trimmed by 4 bases and J by 7 bases, 7 bases remained unmatched. The CDR3 reads CASSLAGQGGNEQFF. DNA for the CDR3: TGCGCCAGCAGCCTAGCGGGACAGGGGGGGAATGAGCAGTTCTTC.

As to this clone: The CDR3 does not end in the conserved phenylalanine or tryptophan, so this is likely a read error. Because the CDR3's place on the DNA is in doubt, the DNA is left out and the CDR3 is given as listed by TCRdb. The V gene is TRBV14, the J gene TRBJ1-2; the table's TRBD1 call for D was not verified on the DNA. Including both end residues, the CDR3 is 11 amino acids long. Germline assignment: CDR1 SGHDN and CDR2 FVKESK. The CDR3 spells CASSPVTAGSS.

This clone was counted many times. The chain has TRBV7-3 and TRBJ2-1, with 7 bases that match TRBD1. With V trimmed by 4 bases and J by 7 bases, 7 bases remained unmatched. Germline values: CDR1 SGHTA, CDR2 FQGTGA. The CDR3 runs 14 residues. DNA of the CDR3: TGTGCCAGCAGCTCCTCCGGGACAGTTAATGAGCAGTTCTTC. Translating gives CASSSSGTVNEQFF.

This clone appeared a few times. V usage is TRBV19 and J usage is TRBJ1-2; 7 positions match TRBD1. CDR3 length: 17 residues. The germline gives CDR1 LNHDA, CDR2 SQIVND (reference sequence). V trimming: 4 bases; J trimming: 8 bases; junction bases outside the gene matches: 19. The CDR3 DNA is TGTGCCAGTAGTACCATCGGTTCGACAGGGCAGGGCTACGGCTACACCTTC. Translating it yields CASSTIGSTGQGYGYTF. Looking up the rest from reference TRBV19 and TRBJ1-2 gives the full variable domain: DGGITQSPKYLFRKEGQNVTLSCEQNLNHDAMYWYRQDPGQGLRLIYYSQIVNDFQKGDIAEGYSVSREKKESFPLTVTSAQKNPTAFYLCASSTIGSTGQGYGYTFGSGTRLTVV.

There are many counts of this clone. The genes are TRBV6-5 and TRBJ2-1, with 8 nucleotides matching TRBD1. V was pared by 10 bases and J by 6 bases, with 14 bases of the junction left unmatched. CDR1 and CDR2 (germline): MNHEY, SVGAGI. The CDR3 consists of 15 residues. The CDR3 loop is CATRQGTLMVNEQFF. The DNA of the CDR3 is TGTGCCACACGACAGGGGACTCTAATGGTCAATGAGCAGTTCTTC.

The V gene is TRBV29-1, the J gene TRBJ1-4; 9 bases are a match to TRBD1. The CDR3 is made up of 14 amino acids. The junction had 6 bases not matched to a gene; V was cut back by 5 bases and J by 5 bases. CDR1 and CDR2 (germline): SQVTM, ANQGSEA. The CDR3 region has the DNA TGCAGCGTTATCACAGGGGGCTCAAATGAAAAACTGTTTTTT. It encodes CSVITGGSNEKLFF.

The CDR3 region has the DNA TGCGCCAGCAGTAAAGGTGACAGGGACGCGGGTACGCAGTATTTT. Amino acids: CASSKGDRDAGTQYF. The rearrangement links TRBV5-1 to TRBJ2-3; 7 bases agree with TRBD1. The CDR3 consists of 15 residues. Germline CDR1 and CDR2: SGHRS and YFSETQ. V trimming: 5 bases; J trimming: 8 bases; junction bases outside the gene matches: 14.

The chain joins TRBV9 to TRBJ1-4; possibly TRBD1 for D (5 bases). Trimming took off 4 bases at V and 0 bases at J, with 13 bases between the two ends. The CDR3 contains 16 residues. Germline-derived CDR1 and CDR2 are SGDLS and YYNGEE. The CDR3 here is CASSLSGGSTNEKLFF. CDR3 DNA sequence: TGTGCCAGCAGCTTATCGGGGGGATCAACTAATGAAAAACTGTTTTTT. Full variable domain (remainder filled in from reference TRBV9 and TRBJ1-4): DSGVTQTPKHLITATGQRVTLRCSPRSGDLSVYWYQQSLDQGLQFLIQYYNGEERAKGNILERFSAQQFPDLHSELNLSSLELGDSALYFCASSLSGGSTNEKLFFGSGTQLSVL.

V gene TRBV5-1 combines with J gene TRBJ2-2; 7 positions agree with TRBD2. Germline CDR1 and CDR2: SGHRS and YFSETQ. V lost 0 bases and J lost 4; bases outside the gene matches: 18. The CDR3 totals 20 residues. The CDR3 sequence is CASSLAAGASFPTFTGELFF. CDR3 in DNA: TGCGCCAGCAGCTTGGCGGCGGGAGCCTCCTTCCCAACCTTCACCGGGGAGCTGTTTTTT.

This clone was counted only a few times. The chain employs TRBV29-1 and TRBJ2-1, with a possible D match to TRBD1 (7 bases). Trimming took 8 bases from V and 8 from J, leaving 13 bases between them. Germline V CDR1 and CDR2: SQVTM, ANQGSEA. The CDR3 extends over 11 amino acids. The CDR3: CSPRRGHEQFF. The DNA of the CDR3 is TGCAGCCCCCGGAGGGGGCATGAGCAGTTCTTC.